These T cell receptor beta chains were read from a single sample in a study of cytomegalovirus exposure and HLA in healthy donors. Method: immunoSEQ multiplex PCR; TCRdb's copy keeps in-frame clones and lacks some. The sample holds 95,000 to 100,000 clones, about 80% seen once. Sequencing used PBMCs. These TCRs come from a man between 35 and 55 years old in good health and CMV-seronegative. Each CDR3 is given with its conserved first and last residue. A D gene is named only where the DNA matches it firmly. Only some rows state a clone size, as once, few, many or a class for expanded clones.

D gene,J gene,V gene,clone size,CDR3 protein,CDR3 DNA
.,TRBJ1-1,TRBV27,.,CASSPRPGLNTEAFF,TGTGCCAGCAGTCCCAGACCGGGATTGAACACTGAAGCTTTCTTT
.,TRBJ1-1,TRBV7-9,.,CASSAQLETEAFF,TGTGCCAGCAGCGCCCAGTTGGAGACTGAAGCTTTCTTT
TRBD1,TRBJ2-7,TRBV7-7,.,CASSQDRSSYEQYF,TGTGCCAGCAGCCAGGACAGGAGCTCCTACGAGCAGTACTTC
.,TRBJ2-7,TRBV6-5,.,CASGASYEQYF,TGTGCCAGCGGAGCCTCCTACGAGCAGTACTTC
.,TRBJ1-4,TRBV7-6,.,CASSLGVVSPGEKLFF,TGTGCCAGCAGCTTAGGGGTTGTGTCACCGGGTGAAAAACTGTTTTTT
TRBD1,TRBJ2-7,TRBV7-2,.,CASSLTGSSYEQYF,TGTGCCAGCAGCCTGACAGGGTCCTCCTACGAGCAGTACTTC
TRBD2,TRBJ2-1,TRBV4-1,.,CASSQETSEAYNEQFF,TGCGCCAGCAGCCAAGAGACTAGCGAGGCCTACAATGAGCAGTTCTTC
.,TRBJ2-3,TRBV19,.,CATRNLRGGDTQYF,TGTGCCACCCGGAATCTTCGGGGAGGAGATACGCAGTATTTT
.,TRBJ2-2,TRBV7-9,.,CASSSGDTGELFF,TGTGCCAGCAGCTCCGGGGACACCGGGGAGCTGTTTTTT
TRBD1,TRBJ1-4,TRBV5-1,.,CASSPTGVVTNEKLFF,TGCGCCAGCAGCCCCACAGGGGTTGTAACTAATGAAAAACTGTTTTTT
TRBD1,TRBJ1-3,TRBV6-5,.,CASSYSGGTNTIYF,TGTGCCAGCAGTTACTCAGGGGGCACGAACACCATATATTTT
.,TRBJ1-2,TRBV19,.,CASSIRANYGYTF,TGTGCCAGTAGTATACGAGCTAACTATGGCTACACCTTC
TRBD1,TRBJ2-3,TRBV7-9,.,CASIFTGDPSTQYF,TGTGCCAGCATCTTCACAGGGGACCCGTCTACGCAGTATTTT
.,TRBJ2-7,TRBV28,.,CASSPDRRYEQYF,TGTGCCAGCAGCCCCGACAGGAGGTACGAGCAGTACTTC
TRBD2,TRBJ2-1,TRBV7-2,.,CASSSPGLAGGRNEQFF,TGTGCCAGCAGCTCTCCGGGACTAGCGGGGGGACGCAATGAGCAGTTCTTC
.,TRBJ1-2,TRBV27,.,CASKTDSHYGYTF,TGTGCCAGCAAGACGGACAGTCACTATGGCTACACCTTC
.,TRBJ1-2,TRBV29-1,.,CSGTFGQLYGYTF,TGCAGCGGCACATTCGGACAGCTCTATGGCTACACCTTC
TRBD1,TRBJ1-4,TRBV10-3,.,CAPGGTGNF,TGTGCCCCCGGGGGGACAGGGAACTTT
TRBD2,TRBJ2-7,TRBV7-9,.,CASSFNTPGGEQYF,TGTGCCAGCAGCTTTAATACGCCGGGAGGAGAGCAGTACTTC
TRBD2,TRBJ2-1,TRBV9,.,CASSTVSLAGSYEQFF,TGTGCCAGCAGCACAGTAAGCCTAGCGGGTTCATATGAGCAGTTCTTC
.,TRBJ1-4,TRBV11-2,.,CASSLVRGTNEKLFF,TGTGCCAGCAGCTTAGTCCGGGGAACTAATGAAAAACTGTTTTTT
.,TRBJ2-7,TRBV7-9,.,CASSVAQGMGEQYF,TGTGCCAGCAGCGTCGCGCAGGGGATGGGGGAGCAGTACTTC
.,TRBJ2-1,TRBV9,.,CASSPLDEQFF,TGTGCCAGCAGCCCCCTCGATGAGCAGTTCTTC
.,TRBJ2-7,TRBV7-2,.,CASSSTGYEQYF,TGTGCCAGCAGCTCAACAGGGTACGAGCAGTACTTC
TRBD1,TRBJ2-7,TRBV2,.,CASSSEGAGEQYF,TGTGCCAGCAGCAGTGAGGGGGCTGGGGAGCAGTACTTC
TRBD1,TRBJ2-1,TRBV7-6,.,CASSSTGTGTYDEQFF,TGTGCCAGCAGCTCCACGGGGACAGGGACTTACGATGAGCAGTTCTTC
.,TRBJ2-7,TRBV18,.,CASSPPVDSYEQYF,TGTGCCAGCTCACCACCGGTGGACTCCTACGAGCAGTACTTC
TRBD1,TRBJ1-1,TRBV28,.,CASRPQGAGEAFF,TGTGCCAGCAGACCTCAGGGGGCGGGTGAAGCTTTCTTT
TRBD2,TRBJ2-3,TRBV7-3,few,CASSSHSGTDTQYF,TGTGCCAGCAGCTCCCATAGCGGGACAGATACGCAGTATTTT
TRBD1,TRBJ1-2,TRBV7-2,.,CASSLAIGTGTAYGYTF,TGTGCCAGCAGCTTAGCTATCGGGACAGGGACTGCCTATGGCTACACCTTC
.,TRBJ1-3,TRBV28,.,CASGSGWGDPSSGNTIYF,TGTGCCAGCGGGTCCGGCTGGGGAGATCCCAGCTCTGGAAACACCATATATTTT
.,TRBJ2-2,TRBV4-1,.,CASRIEGVAGELFF,TGCGCCAGCAGGATTGAGGGGGTGGCCGGGGAGCTGTTTTTT
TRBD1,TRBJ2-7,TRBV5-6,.,CASSLQGVSDEQYF,TGTGCCAGCAGCTTGCAGGGGGTGTCGGACGAGCAGTACTTC
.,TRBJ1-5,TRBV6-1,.,CASSDFGVGRYSNQPQHF,TGTGCCAGCAGTGATTTCGGTGTCGGTCGATATAGCAATCAGCCCCAGCATTTT
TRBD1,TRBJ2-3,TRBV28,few,CASSLFGDRGADTQYF,TGTGCCAGCAGTTTATTCGGGGACAGGGGGGCAGATACGCAGTATTTT
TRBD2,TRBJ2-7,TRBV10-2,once,CATREIRTSGNNYEQYF,TGCGCCACCCGGGAAATTAGGACTAGCGGGAACAACTACGAGCAGTACTTC
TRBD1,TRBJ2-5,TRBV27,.,CASSGQGWETQYF,TGTGCCAGCAGTGGACAGGGATGGGAGACCCAGTACTTC
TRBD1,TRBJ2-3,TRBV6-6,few,CASRDRGVGDTQYF,TGTGCCAGTAGGGACAGGGGAGTCGGAGATACGCAGTATTTT
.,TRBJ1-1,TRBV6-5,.,CASRSRVSTEAFF,TGTGCCAGCAGGAGCAGGGTCAGTACTGAAGCTTTCTTT
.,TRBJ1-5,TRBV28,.,CASSNPGQNSNQPQHF,TGTGCCAGCAGTAATCCGGGACAAAATAGCAATCAGCCCCAGCATTTT
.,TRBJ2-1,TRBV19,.,CASTSQVSSNEQFF,TGTGCCAGCACTTCCCAGGTATCAAGCAATGAGCAGTTCTTC
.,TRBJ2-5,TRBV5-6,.,CASSLSERAQETQYF,TGTGCCAGCAGCTTATCGGAGCGGGCCCAAGAGACCCAGTACTTC
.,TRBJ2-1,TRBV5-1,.,CASSASLAGSYNEQFF,TGCGCCAGCAGCGCCAGTCTTGCGGGCTCCTACAATGAGCAGTTCTTC
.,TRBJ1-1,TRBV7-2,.,CASSLKWGTAEAFF,TGTGCCAGCAGCTTAAAATGGGGCACCGCTGAAGCTTTCTTT
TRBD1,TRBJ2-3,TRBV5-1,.,CASSLEPGQGAYF,TGCGCCAGCAGCTTGGAGCCGGGACAGGGGGCGTATTTT